Following are 13 T cell receptor beta chains from one sample sequenced in a study of cytomegalovirus exposure and HLA in healthy donors. The study ran its PCR with 60 Vbeta and 13 Jbeta primers. The assay was immunoSEQ multiplex PCR, and TCRdb's table has in-frame clones only and misses some. The sample includes around 90,000 clones, around nine tenths of them seen just once. The sample comprised PBMCs. The receptors were sampled from a man in his thirties or forties in good health and CMV-seropositive.

The chain recombines TRBV30 with TRBJ2-7, with D maybe TRBD2 (5 bases). The CDR3 runs to 14 residues. Germline-derived CDR1 and CDR2 are GTSNPN and SVGIG (reference sequence). V was clipped by 0 bases and J by 0 bases, with 9 bases between them. The CDR3 DNA reads TGTGCCTGGAGTGTCCGCGGACTCTCCTACGAGCAGTACTTC. Protein product: CAWSVRGLSYEQYF.

J is TRBJ2-7 and V is TRBV6-5, with TRBD2 as a possible D gene (7 bases). There are 14 residues in the CDR3. CDR1 MNHEY and CDR2 SVGAGI come from the germline V gene. V lost 7 bases and J 5 bases, leaving 18 bases between the germline ends. The CDR3: CASTKAGAHDEQYF. DNA of the CDR3: TGTGCCAGCACTAAGGCGGGGGCTCACGACGAGCAGTACTTC.

The CDR3 here is CATSTYQGSYEQYF. CDR3 coding DNA: TGTGCCACCAGCACTTACCAGGGCTCCTACGAGCAGTACTTC. V is TRBV15 and J is TRBJ2-7; D perhaps matches TRBD1 (5 bases). CDR3 size: 14 residues. The V gene lost 4 bases and the J gene lost 0 bases, with 10 bases spanning the gap. Per the germline V gene, CDR1 is LNHNV and CDR2 is YYDKDF (reference sequence).

The V gene is TRBV27, the J gene TRBJ2-1; maybe TRBD2 (5 bases). V was clipped by 2 bases and J by 5 bases, with 7 bases between them. CDR1 is MNHEY, CDR2 SMNVEV, per germline (reference sequence). The CDR3 length is 13 residues. CDR3: CASSLGLNNEQFF. The CDR3 DNA follows: TGTGCCAGCAGTTTAGGACTGAACAATGAGCAGTTCTTC.

The V call is TRBV5-1, the J call TRBJ2-5; the D is unclear. The tail of the sequence fits TRBJ2-7 better, so the J call may be wrong. Germline V CDR1 and CDR2: SGHRS, YFSETQ. This CDR3 comprises 13 residues. CDR3 bases: TGCGCCAGCAGCTCTCAGCCTGACTACGAGCAGTACTTC. Translation gives CASSSQPDYEQYF.

This chain links TRBV2 with TRBJ2-1, with 12 bases lining up with TRBD2. CDR3 size: 20 residues. CDR1 SNHLY and CDR2 FYNNEI come from the germline V gene. Trimming removed 5 bases from V and 0 bases from J; junction bases left unmatched: 14. The CDR3 is CASSRRTSGASPSSYNEQFF. CDR3 nucleotide sequence: TGTGCCAGCAGTCGGAGGACTAGCGGGGCTTCCCCGAGCTCCTACAATGAGCAGTTCTTC.

This chain links TRBV27 with TRBJ1-4; D may be TRBD1 (5 bases). Germline lookup yields CDR1 MNHEY and CDR2 SMNVEV (reference sequence). This CDR3 comprises 17 residues. V lost 7 bases and J lost 4, with 22 bases in between. This CDR3 reads CASTPGPGFLGNEKLFF. Written as DNA, the CDR3 is TGTGCCAGCACCCCCGGGCCAGGGTTTTTGGGTAATGAAAAACTGTTTTTT.

This clone was observed a handful of times. This chain connects TRBV27 to TRBJ2-1; 7 nucleotides agree with TRBD2. This CDR3 is built from 15 residues. J was trimmed by 0 bases and V by 7 bases; bases with no gene match: 6. CDR1 MNHEY and CDR2 SMNVEV come from the germline V gene (reference sequence). CDR3 region: CASNIAGFSYNEQFF. CDR3 nucleotides: TGTGCCAGCAACATAGCGGGCTTCTCCTACAATGAGCAGTTCTTC.

The chain has TRBV5-1 and TRBJ1-4; D is ambiguous. V was trimmed by 0 bases and J by 8 bases, leaving 8 bases between them. Germline V gives CDR1 SGHRS, CDR2 YFSETQ. This CDR3 contains 13 residues. The chain's CDR3 is CASSLESREKLFF. CDR3 nucleotide sequence: TGCGCCAGCAGCTTGGAATCCAGGGAAAAACTGTTTTTT.

The chain has TRBV9 and TRBJ1-1; TRBD1 might be the D (6 bases). Germline lookup yields CDR1 SGDLS and CDR2 YYNGEE. V lost 3 bases and J lost 9, with 15 bases in between. The CDR3 extends over 13 amino acids. CDR3 sequence reads: CASSAYDGTQAFF. The CDR3 DNA follows: TGTGCCAGCAGCGCATATGACGGGACACAAGCTTTCTTT.

The V call is TRBV7-9, the J call TRBJ1-2; D is uncertain. In germline, CDR1 is SEHNR, CDR2 FQNEAQ (reference sequence). This CDR3 region has 12 residues. V was shortened by 1 base and J by 8 bases, with 8 bases between the two germline ends. The CDR3 DNA reads as TGTGCCAGCAGCTTAGGTGACTGGGGCTACACCTTC. It is translated as CASSLGDWGYTF.

This clone was found a few times. This chain links TRBV6-1 with TRBJ2-3; TRBD2 aligns across 9 bases. Germline V gene lookup returns CDR1 MNHNS and CDR2 SASEGT. Trimming cost V 1 base and J 2 bases; bases outside gene matches: 4. The CDR3 contains 16 residues. The CDR3 sequence: CASSEEAGGSTDTQYF. The CDR3 DNA is TGTGCCAGCAGTGAAGAGGCGGGAGGGTCCACAGATACGCAGTATTTT.

The chain employs TRBV16 and TRBJ2-6; tentatively, D is TRBD2 (6 bases). Looked up from germline, CDR1 is KGHSY and CDR2 is FQNENV. The CDR3 sequence is 20 residues long. V gave up 4 bases and J gave up 0 bases, with 22 bases separating them. The CDR3 DNA reads as TGTGCCAGCAGCCCGGCGGGGTCAGCCACTCAGAGCTCTGGGGCCAACGTCCTGACTTTC. The encoded protein is CASSPAGSATQSSGANVLTF.